Below, 30 T cell receptor beta chains from the same sample are listed, as sequenced in a study of CD8 T cells in ankylosing spondylitis. TCRdb redid the calling of the 5' RACE reads with MiXCR, one entry per CDR3 protein. In the table there are a few hundred thousand distinct CDR3 sequences, roughly 10% of which are singletons. The sequenced sample was blood, either unsorted or a sorted T cell fraction (not recorded which). The source is a male donor with ankylosing spondylitis or in good health (not recorded which).

This clonotype has at least ten counts. V is TRBV5-1 and J is TRBJ1-1; D uncertain. The CDR3 length is 13 residues. Germline loops: CDR1 SGHRS, CDR2 YFSETQ. Trimming left V 0 bases short and J 3 bases short, with 6 bases between. Here the CDR3 reads CASSLDQYTEAFF. CDR3 sequence (DNA): TGCGCCAGCAGCTTGGACCAGTACACTGAAGCTTTCTTT.

This clonotype turned up a few times. The chain couples TRBV2 to TRBJ2-2; D is perhaps TRBD2 (6 bases). V was clipped by 5 bases and J by 6 bases, with 10 bases between them. Germline V CDR1 and CDR2: SNHLY, FYNNEI. This CDR3 region has 13 residues. The CDR3 DNA is TGTGCCAGCAGTCCGCGGGACTCCGGGGAGCTGTTTTTT. It translates to CASSPRDSGELFF.

The table lists this clonotype with a few counts. The chain combines TRBV7-2 with TRBJ2-3, with TRBD1 as a possible D gene (5 bases). Trimming cost V 2 bases and J 0 bases, with 9 bases left between them. CDR3 length: 15 residues. Germline CDR1 reads SGHTA; CDR2 reads FQGNSA. CDR3 loop: CASSLRQPSTDTQYF. CDR3 in DNA: TGTGCCAGCAGCTTAAGACAGCCTAGCACAGATACGCAGTATTTT.

This clonotype appeared a few times. This chain's CDR3 is CASTPAGGAETQYF. The CDR3 DNA sequence: TGTGCCAGCACCCCGGCTGGGGGGGCGGAGACCCAGTACTTC. This chain links TRBV11-2 with TRBJ2-5; the D gene is possibly TRBD2 (7 bases). Trimming removed 7 bases at V and 5 bases at J, with 17 bases between. Germline loops: CDR1 SGHAT, CDR2 FQNNGV. CDR3 length equals 14 residues.

The chain couples TRBV28 to TRBJ1-2; D is unclear. Germline V gives CDR1 MDHEN, CDR2 SYDVKM. The CDR3 sequence is 14 residues long. With 6 bases removed from V and 4 bases from J, the gap between germline ends came to 15 bases. CDR3 in DNA: TGTGCCAGCAGCCCTCAGACCCTCCCCTATGGCTACACCTTC. Its translation is CASSPQTLPYGYTF.

Many counts were recorded for this clonotype. The rearrangement links TRBV5-1 to TRBJ2-2; D perhaps matches TRBD1 (5 bases). Germline values: CDR1 SGHRS, CDR2 YFSETQ. Trimming pared 4 bases from V and 3 bases from J, leaving 10 bases between. The CDR3 is 14 residues long. The CDR3 sequence is CASSRKGDTGELFF. CDR3 in DNA: TGCGCCAGCAGCAGGAAAGGGGACACCGGGGAGCTGTTTTTT.

V and J are TRBV7-2 and TRBJ2-5; D may correspond to TRBD1 or TRBD2 (6 bases each). Trimming removed 8 bases from V and 3 bases from J, with 16 bases in between. The CDR3 spans 14 residues. Germline V gives CDR1 SGHTA, CDR2 FQGNSA. CDR3: CASAGGGNEETQYF. The CDR3 DNA is TGTGCCAGCGCAGGAGGGGGAAACGAAGAGACCCAGTACTTC.

A note on this clonotype: An end of the junction differs from the germline gene, which may be a read error. V and J are TRBV5-1 and TRBJ1-5; D perhaps matches TRBD1 (5 bases). CDR1 SGHRS and CDR2 YFSETQ come from the germline V gene. The CDR3 loop spans 15 amino acids. The CDR3 coding sequence is TGCACCAGCAGCCCGGGGGACTCCCCCAATCAGCCCCAGCATTTT. Residues: CTSSPGDSPNQPQHF.

The J gene is TRBJ1-5, the V gene TRBV19; D remains ambiguous. The CDR3 length is 15 residues. CDR1 is LNHDA, CDR2 SQIVND, per germline (reference sequence). Trimming took 3 bases from V and 5 from J, leaving 14 bases between them. The CDR3 bases are TGTGCCAGTAGTATGGGGAGGACCCAGGATCAGCCCCAGCATTTT. It specifies CASSMGRTQDQPQHF.

The rearrangement joins TRBV7-2 to TRBJ2-3; 7 bases align to TRBD1. This CDR3 comprises 17 residues. Unmatched junction bases numbered 13, after V lost 6 bases and J lost 1 base. Germline V lookup: CDR1 SGHTA, CDR2 FQGNSA. The CDR3 region is CASSFSPDRVGTDTQYF. The CDR3 DNA sequence: TGTGCCAGCAGTTTTTCCCCCGACAGGGTTGGCACAGATACGCAGTATTTT.

This chain links TRBV29-1 with TRBJ2-3; TRBD2 aligns across 11 bases. Germline V lookup: CDR1 SQVTM, CDR2 ANQGSEA. The CDR3 length is 14 residues. Trimming at V came to 6 bases and at J to 6 bases, leaving 8 bases not matched to a gene. The CDR3 region has the DNA TGCAGCGTCTTTAGCGGGGGGGCCTTTGATACGCAGTATTTT. This translates into CSVFSGGAFDTQYF.

This clonotype showed up many times. The chain has TRBV7-2 and TRBJ2-3; either TRBD1 or TRBD2 may fit D (5 bases each). Trimming pared 5 bases from V and 3 bases from J, leaving 12 bases between. Germline CDR1 is SGHTA and CDR2 is FQGNSA. CDR3 length: 14 residues. CDR3: CASSDGAPTDTQYF. The DNA of the CDR3 is TGTGCCAGCAGCGACGGGGCTCCGACAGATACGCAGTATTTT.

This clonotype came up many times. The chain carries TRBV7-3 and TRBJ2-3; 8 nucleotides agree with TRBD2. J lost 2 bases, V lost 1 base, and 11 bases had no gene match. Germline CDR1 reads SGHTA; CDR2 reads FQGTGA. CDR3 size: 18 residues. In nucleotides, the CDR3 is TGTGCCAGCAGCTTAAACGGGGCGGGTAGCGGGGTCACAGATACGCAGTATTTT. Protein product: CASSLNGAGSGVTDTQYF.

This clonotype was found many times. This sequence joins TRBV5-1 and TRBJ2-2; D is unclear. Trimming removed 0 bases from V and 6 bases from J, with 18 bases in between. The CDR3 is 17 amino acids. Germline lookup yields CDR1 SGHRS and CDR2 YFSETQ. The CDR3 spells CASSLAVLSVEAGELFF. The CDR3 DNA reads as TGCGCCAGCAGCTTGGCAGTCTTGTCAGTGGAAGCCGGGGAGCTGTTTTTT.

The table lists this clonotype with many counts. In DNA, the CDR3 is TGTGCCAGCAGCTCTCGGACAGGGAGTTTAGGGCCCCAGCATTTT. Its protein product is CASSSRTGSLGPQHF. This sequence joins TRBV7-2 and TRBJ1-5, with 8 bases fitting TRBD1. There are 15 residues in the CDR3. With 4 bases clipped from V and 9 bases from J, the junction kept 11 bases outside the gene matches. Per the germline V gene, CDR1 is SGHTA and CDR2 is FQGNSA.

This clonotype has a count of ten or more. This chain joins TRBV24-1 and TRBJ2-3; D is unclear. This CDR3 is built from 16 residues. V gave up 9 bases and J gave up 4 bases, with 22 bases separating them. Germline CDR1 and CDR2: KGHDR and SFDVKD. The CDR3 DNA reads as TGTGCCACCGCATATCCCACAGAAGGAGAACCAGATACGCAGTATTTT. Translating gives CATAYPTEGEPDTQYF.

The chain joins TRBV12-3 or TRBV12-4 to TRBJ1-1; no reliable D call. Trimming removed 3 bases at V and 1 base at J, with 6 bases between. The length of the CDR3 is 13 residues. The CDR3 region is CASSLIWNTEAFF. The CDR3 DNA sequence: TGTGCCAGCAGTTTGATCTGGAACACTGAAGCTTTCTTT.

This clonotype was observed many times. The gene calls are TRBV20-1 and TRBJ1-1, with unresolved D. The V end was cut by 4 bases, the J end by 4 bases, with 13 bases between. The CDR3 is 13 residues long. CDR1 DFQATT and CDR2 SNEGSKA come from the germline V gene (reference sequence). CDR3 sequence reads: CSAIVGRGTEAFF. Written as DNA, the CDR3 is TGCAGTGCTATCGTAGGACGGGGCACTGAAGCTTTCTTT.

V and J are TRBV7-2 and TRBJ1-2; tentative D call: TRBD1 (5 bases). CDR1 SGHTA and CDR2 FQGNSA come from the germline V gene. Trimming took off 4 bases at V and 2 bases at J, with 17 bases between the two ends. The CDR3 sequence is 16 residues long. This chain's CDR3 is CASSSGGSTTNYGYTF. The CDR3 bases are TGTGCCAGCAGCTCCGGGGGGAGCACCACCAACTATGGCTACACCTTC.

This clonotype came up many times. J is TRBJ1-2 and V is TRBV27, with D perhaps matching TRBD1 (5 bases). The CDR3 consists of 14 residues. V shed 4 bases and J shed 0 bases, with 9 bases lying between them. Germline CDR1 and CDR2: MNHEY and SMNVEV (reference sequence). CDR3 in amino acids: CASSSWGSNYGYTF. The CDR3 DNA sequence: TGTGCCAGCAGTTCCTGGGGGTCTAACTATGGCTACACCTTC.

This chain's CDR3 is CASSLWTQGLRTDTQYF. For the CDR3, the DNA is TGTGCCAGCAGCCTGTGGACCCAGGGACTTCGGACAGATACGCAGTATTTT. The chain couples TRBV3-1 to TRBJ2-3; D is possibly TRBD2 (6 bases). The germline CDR1 and CDR2 sequences are LGHDT and YNNKEL (reference sequence). V lost 4 bases and J lost 3, with 20 bases in between. There are 17 residues in the CDR3.

This clonotype was found a few times. The rearrangement uses TRBV6-2 or TRBV6-3 and TRBJ1-2; no definite D call. CDR3 length equals 14 residues. From germline, CDR1 is MNHEY and CDR2 SVGEGT. Trimming left V 6 bases short and J 4 bases short, with 15 bases between. CDR3 DNA: TGTGCCAGCAGCCCGGTGGATATGGGCTATGGCTACACCTTC. It specifies CASSPVDMGYGYTF.

In this sample, this clonotype turned up a few times. This rearrangement joins TRBV6-1 to TRBJ1-3; D call uncertain. The CDR3 consists of 14 residues. Deletions cut 5 bases from V and 4 bases from J, with 12 bases between. Germline loops: CDR1 MNHNS, CDR2 SASEGT. CDR3 bases: TGTGCCAGCAGTCCCGATAGCTCCGGAAACACCATATATTTT. This codes for CASSPDSSGNTIYF.

The sample holds many counts of this clonotype. The chain combines TRBV28 with TRBJ2-7, with D perhaps being TRBD1 or TRBD2 (6 bases each). This CDR3 comprises 13 residues. CDR1 is MDHEN, CDR2 SYDVKM, per germline. Trimming took 7 bases from V and 5 from J, leaving 15 bases between them. In DNA, the CDR3 is TGTGCCAGCAATAAGGGGGGAGCCAACGAGCAGTACTTC. It encodes CASNKGGANEQYF.

This clonotype has at least ten counts. The genes are TRBV5-4 and TRBJ2-3; 11 positions match TRBD1. The CDR3 is made up of 14 amino acids. Unmatched junction bases numbered 7, after V lost 9 bases and J lost 4 bases. Per germline, CDR1 SGHNT and CDR2 YYREEE (reference sequence). The CDR3 is CAIVDRGQSDTQYF. The CDR3 DNA follows: TGTGCCATAGTGGACAGGGGGCAGTCAGATACGCAGTATTTT.

The CDR3 DNA reads TGTGCCAGCAGTTTAGCAGGTCAGAAGGAAGGCTACACCTTC. The encoded protein is CASSLAGQKEGYTF. The chain couples TRBV28 to TRBJ1-2; D call uncertain. This CDR3 contains 14 residues. V was clipped by 2 bases and J by 8 bases, with 15 bases between them. In germline, CDR1 is MDHEN, CDR2 SYDVKM.

This clonotype has a count of ten or more. The chain joins TRBV3-1 to TRBJ1-6, with D maybe TRBD1 (6 bases). CDR1 and CDR2 from the germline V gene are LGHDT and YNNKEL (reference sequence). Trimming took off 0 bases at V and 9 bases at J, with 6 bases between the two ends. This CDR3 contains 13 residues. The chain's CDR3 is CASSQDRGSPLHF. The CDR3 DNA reads TGTGCCAGCAGCCAAGACAGGGGTTCACCCCTCCACTTT.

This clonotype appeared a few times. The J gene is TRBJ2-5, the V gene TRBV7-3; D is tentatively TRBD1 or TRBD2 (5 bases each). The CDR3 spans 13 residues. V was cut by 4 bases and J by 5 bases, with 11 bases left in between. Per the germline V gene, CDR1 is SGHTA and CDR2 is FQGTGA. This CDR3 is CASSYGGSETQYF. CDR3 DNA: TGTGCCAGCAGCTATGGGGGATCGGAGACCCAGTACTTC. Full variable domain (remainder filled in from reference TRBV7-3 and TRBJ2-5): GAGVSQTPSNKVTEKGKYVELRCDPISGHTALYWYRQSLGQGPEFLIYFQGTGAADDSGLPNDRFFAVRPEGSVSTLKIQRTERGDSAVYLCASSYGGSETQYFGPGTRLLVL.

To note about this clonotype: It may be a read error: a sequence one base away is much more abundant. This chain joins TRBV7-2 and TRBJ1-1; D is unresolved. The CDR3 is 15 residues long. The ends were cut back, 2 bases at V and 5 bases at J, with 15 bases in the middle. Germline CDR1 and CDR2: SGHTA and FQGNSA. The CDR3 protein is CASSLFLGRRTEAFF. The CDR3 nucleotides are TGTGCCAGCAGCTTATTCCTCGGGAGGAGGACTGAAGCTTTCTTT.

The CDR3 loop is CSVEGTGGTYEQYF. Here the CDR3 DNA reads TGCAGCGTCGAGGGGACAGGGGGAACCTACGAGCAGTACTTC. The V call is TRBV29-1, the J call TRBJ2-7; 11 nucleotides line up with TRBD1. The CDR3 runs 14 residues. The V gene's germline CDR1 is SQVTM and CDR2 ANQGSEA. The trim removed 6 bases at V and 2 bases at J, leaving 6 bases unmatched.